The entry below gives a single T cell receptor (beta chain) sequence along with its context. This sample stems from a study of regulatory T cells in long-lasting Graves disease. Germline lookup yields CDR1 SGHTA and CDR2 FQGNSA. The CDR3 spans 15 residues. Trimming shortened V by 5 bases and J by 8 bases, and 19 bases separated the two germline ends. CDR3 regions were amplified by Arm-PCR using iRepertoire HTBI primers to build TCR beta libraries. TCRdb fed the multiplex PCR reads into MiXCR, producing one record per CDR3 protein. The sample lists about 430,000 distinct CDR3 sequences, around 20% occurring once. Time point reported: persistent/refractory GD, antithyroid drugs over 5 years with positive TRAb. PBMC-derived RNA was used for the TCR library.

The origin of this receptor is a female donor with Graves disease. The starting material was peripheral blood mononuclear cells (PBMCs), obtained when the disease was refractory, from a patient treated with antithyroid drugs. V and J are TRBV7-2 and TRBJ2-1; the D is unclear. The CDR3: CASSPRSHLDDEQFF. The DNA for the CDR3 is TGTGCCAGCAGCCCCCGGTCACACCTGGACGATGAGCAGTTCTTC.